This section outlines one T cell receptor (beta chain) sequence together with its context. The antigen remains unidentified. V lost 2 bases to trimming and J lost 8 bases, with 3 bases between them. This CDR3 is built from 11 residues. Germline V lookup: CDR1 MNHEY, CDR2 SMNVEV (reference sequence). The data were obtained in a study of cytomegalovirus exposure and HLA in healthy donors. Study results and limitations: Within an earlier analysis, most TCR beta V segments proved productive either about 87% or about 30% of the time.

It was with 60 Vbeta and 13 Jbeta primers that the PCR ran. The protocol was immunoSEQ multiplex PCR, while the TCRdb copy is restricted to in-frame clones and leaves out a portion. Found here are 170,000 or so clones, about three quarters of them singletons; the top ten hold 3% to 4.5%. The sample was PBMCs. V is TRBV27 and J is TRBJ1-4; D ambiguous. This TCR was sampled from a woman aged 55-69 years in good health and CMV-seropositive. Written as DNA, the CDR3 is TGTGCCAGCAGTTTAGGCGAAAAACTGTTTTTT. Protein sequence: CASSLGEKLFF.